This T cell receptor (beta chain) was recovered during a study of CD8 T cells in ankylosing spondylitis. Findings and caveats of the study: From matched ankylosing spondylitis synovial fluid, disease-linked clones were reportedly recovered at significantly enriched levels. It appeared that ankylosing spondylitis blood was characterized by a TCR beta motif of about eight highly homologous variants.

This clonotype was detected a few times. No antigen is known for it. This CDR3 is built from 14 residues. The germline CDR1 and CDR2 sequences are SGHRS and YFSETQ. The ends were cut back, 4 bases at V and 3 bases at J, with 14 bases in the middle. TCRdb reprocessed the 5' RACE reads via MiXCR and lists one record per CDR3 protein. The sample yields a few hundred thousand distinct CDR3 sequences, about a fifth seen once. The receptor's source is a male donor with ankylosing spondylitis. The sequenced sample consisted of blood, either unsorted or a sorted T cell fraction (not recorded which). The chain couples TRBV5-1 to TRBJ2-7; D not certain. CDR3 residues: CASSHLDRNYEQYF. In DNA, the CDR3 is TGCGCCAGCAGCCACCTCGACCGAAACTACGAGCAGTACTTC.